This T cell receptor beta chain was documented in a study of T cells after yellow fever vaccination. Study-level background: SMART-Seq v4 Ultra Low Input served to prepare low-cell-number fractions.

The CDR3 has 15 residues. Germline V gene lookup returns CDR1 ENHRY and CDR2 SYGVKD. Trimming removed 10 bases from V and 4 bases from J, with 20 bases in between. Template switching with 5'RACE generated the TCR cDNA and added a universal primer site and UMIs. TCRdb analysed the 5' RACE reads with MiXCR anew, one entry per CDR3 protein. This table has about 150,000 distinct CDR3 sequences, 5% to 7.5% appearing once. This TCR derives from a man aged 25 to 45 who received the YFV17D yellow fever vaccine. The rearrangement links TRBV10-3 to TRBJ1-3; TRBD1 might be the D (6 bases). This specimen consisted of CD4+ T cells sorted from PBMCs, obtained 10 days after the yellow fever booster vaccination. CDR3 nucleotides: TGTGCCACTGCCCCGTCGGGGGGCTGGGGAAACACCATATATTTT. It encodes CATAPSGGWGNTIYF.